This T cell receptor beta chain was recorded in a study of blood T cell repertoires in COVID-19. Background on the study: Sites in the United States, Italy and Spain provided acute and convalescent COVID-19 samples. From T cells, B-cell-depleted T cells, or PBMCs came the material, which was cDNA or gDNA.

The ends were cut back, 7 bases at V and 8 bases at J, with 11 bases in the middle. The CDR3 has 11 residues. Germline V CDR1 and CDR2: LNHDA, SQIVND (reference sequence). This clone was detected a few times. In the original processing: Amplification from reference gene primers served as the basis for estimated nucleated cell counts. Profiling relied on immunoSEQ multiplex PCR, and the TCRdb table lists in-frame clones only, not all of them. V and J calls and clone size follow that table, whereas D and trimming were derived from the DNA. The sample holds around 75,000 clones, 90% seen once. The TCR comes from a human donor in a cohort sampled during active COVID-19. Sequenced material: peripheral blood. The rearrangement joins TRBV19 to TRBJ1-2, with D possibly TRBD1 on 5 matching bases. The CDR3 is CASTPGVGYTF. The DNA for the CDR3 is TGTGCCAGTACCCCGGGGGTCGGCTACACCTTC.